This T cell receptor beta chain was recovered during a study of blood T cell repertoires in COVID-19. In the study overall: Material from acute and convalescent COVID-19 was sourced from the United States, Italy and Spain.

TCRdb's copy holds only in-frame clones and misses some; the assay was immunoSEQ multiplex PCR. There are some 190,000 clones in the sample; roughly 90% occur only once, and about 6.8% lies in the top ten. V was clipped by 6 bases and J by 3 bases, with 15 bases between them. CDR3 length equals 15 residues. The germline CDR1 and CDR2 sequences are MDHEN and SYDVKM. The sequence derives from a woman between 40 and 50 years old who had recovered from COVID-19. V is TRBV28 and J is TRBJ1-5, with D perhaps matching TRBD1 (5 bases). The sample was peripheral blood. CDR3 sequence reads: CASSTDRPYNQPQHF. CDR3 bases: TGTGCCAGCAGCACCGACAGACCCTACAATCAGCCCCAGCATTTT.